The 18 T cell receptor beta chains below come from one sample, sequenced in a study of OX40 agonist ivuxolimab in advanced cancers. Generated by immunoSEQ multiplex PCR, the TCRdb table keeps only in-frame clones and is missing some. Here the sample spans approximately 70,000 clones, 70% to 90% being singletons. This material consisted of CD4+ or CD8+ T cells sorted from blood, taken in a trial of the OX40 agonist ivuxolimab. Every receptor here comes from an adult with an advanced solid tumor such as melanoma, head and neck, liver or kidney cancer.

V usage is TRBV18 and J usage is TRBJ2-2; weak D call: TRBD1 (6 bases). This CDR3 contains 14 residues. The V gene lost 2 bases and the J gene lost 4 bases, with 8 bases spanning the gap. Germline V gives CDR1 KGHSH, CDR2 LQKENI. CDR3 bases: TGTGCCAGCTCACCAAGACAGGCCACCGGGGAGCTGTTTTTT. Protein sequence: CASSPRQATGELFF.

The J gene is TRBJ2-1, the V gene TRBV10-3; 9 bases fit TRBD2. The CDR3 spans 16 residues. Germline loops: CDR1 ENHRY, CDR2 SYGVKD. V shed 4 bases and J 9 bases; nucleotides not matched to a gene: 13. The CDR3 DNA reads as TGTGCCATCAGTGGTCGTACGGCGGGAGGGCCTGCTGAGCAGTTCTTC. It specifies CAISGRTAGGPAEQFF.

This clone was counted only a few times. Here the CDR3 reads CASSMSAKGGSFGSNQPQHF. The CDR3 DNA is TGTGCCAGTAGTATGAGCGCTAAGGGGGGGAGTTTTGGGAGCAATCAGCCCCAGCATTTT. The chain links TRBV19 to TRBJ1-5, with TRBD1 as a possible D gene (6 bases). This CDR3 region has 20 residues. V was trimmed by 3 bases and J by 1 base, leaving 25 bases between them. The germline V gene encodes CDR1 LNHDA and CDR2 SQIVND (reference sequence).

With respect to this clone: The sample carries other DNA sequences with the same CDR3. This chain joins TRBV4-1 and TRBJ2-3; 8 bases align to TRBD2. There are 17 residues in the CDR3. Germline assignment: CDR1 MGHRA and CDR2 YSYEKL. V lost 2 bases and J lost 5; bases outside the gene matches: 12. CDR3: CASSQPFSGAREDTQYF. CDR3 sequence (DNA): TGCGCCAGCAGCCAACCCTTTAGCGGGGCCCGCGAAGATACGCAGTATTTT.

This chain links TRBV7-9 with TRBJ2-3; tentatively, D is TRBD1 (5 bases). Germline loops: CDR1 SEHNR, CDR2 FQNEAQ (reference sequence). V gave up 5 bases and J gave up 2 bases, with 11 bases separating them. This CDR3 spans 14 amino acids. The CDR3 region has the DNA TGTGCCAGCAGCGGAAGGGGCTCCACAGATACGCAGTATTTT. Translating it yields CASSGRGSTDTQYF. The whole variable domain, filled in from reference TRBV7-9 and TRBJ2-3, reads DTGVSQNPRHKITKRGQNVTFRCDPISEHNRLYWYRQTLGQGPEFLTYFQNEAQLEKSRLLSDRFSAERPKGSFSTLEIQRTEQGDSAMYLCASSGRGSTDTQYFGPGTRLTVL.

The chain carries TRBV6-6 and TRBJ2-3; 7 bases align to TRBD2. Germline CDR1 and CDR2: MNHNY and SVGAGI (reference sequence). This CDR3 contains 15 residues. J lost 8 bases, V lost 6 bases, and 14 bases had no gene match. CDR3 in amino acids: CASSPLGREPVTQYF. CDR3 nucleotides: TGTGCCAGCAGCCCCCTGGGGCGGGAGCCAGTTACGCAGTATTTT.

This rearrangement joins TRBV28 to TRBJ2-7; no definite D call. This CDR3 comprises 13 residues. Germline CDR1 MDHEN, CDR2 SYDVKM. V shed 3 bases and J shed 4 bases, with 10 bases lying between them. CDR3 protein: CASSLSPSYEQYF. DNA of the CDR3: TGTGCCAGCAGTTTGTCGCCCAGTTACGAGCAGTACTTC.

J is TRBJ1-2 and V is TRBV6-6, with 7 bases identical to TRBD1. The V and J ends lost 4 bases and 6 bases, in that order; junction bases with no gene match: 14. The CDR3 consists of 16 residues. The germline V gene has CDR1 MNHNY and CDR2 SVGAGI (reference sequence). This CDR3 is CASSSRTGHEVDGYTF. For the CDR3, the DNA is TGTGCCAGCAGTTCTCGGACAGGACACGAAGTGGATGGCTACACCTTC.

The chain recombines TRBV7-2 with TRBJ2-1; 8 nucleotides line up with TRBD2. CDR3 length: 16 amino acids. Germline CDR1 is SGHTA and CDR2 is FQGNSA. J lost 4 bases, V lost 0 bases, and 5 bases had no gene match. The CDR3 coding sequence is TGTGCCAGCAGCTTAGCGGCAACTAGCGGATACAATGAGCAGTTCTTC. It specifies CASSLAATSGYNEQFF.

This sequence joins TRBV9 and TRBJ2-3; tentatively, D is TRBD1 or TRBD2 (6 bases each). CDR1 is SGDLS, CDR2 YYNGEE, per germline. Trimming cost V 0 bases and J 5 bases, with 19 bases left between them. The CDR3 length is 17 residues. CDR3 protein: CASSVGFDGGLRDTQYF. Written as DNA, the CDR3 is TGTGCCAGCAGCGTAGGTTTTGACGGGGGCCTTAGAGATACGCAGTATTTT.

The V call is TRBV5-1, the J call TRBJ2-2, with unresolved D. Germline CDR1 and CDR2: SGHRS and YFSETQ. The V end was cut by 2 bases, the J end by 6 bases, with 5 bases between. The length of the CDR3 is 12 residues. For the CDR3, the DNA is TGCGCCAGCAGCTTTGGCGCCGGGGAGCTGTTTTTT. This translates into CASSFGAGELFF.

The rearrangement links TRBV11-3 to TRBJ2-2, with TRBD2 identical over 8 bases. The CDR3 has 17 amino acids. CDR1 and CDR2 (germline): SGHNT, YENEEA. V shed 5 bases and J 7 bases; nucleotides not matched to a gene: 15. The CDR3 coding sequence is TGTGCCAGCAGCCTCAGACATGGCGGGGGGCGAAGCGGGGAGCTGTTTTTT. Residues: CASSLRHGGGRSGELFF.

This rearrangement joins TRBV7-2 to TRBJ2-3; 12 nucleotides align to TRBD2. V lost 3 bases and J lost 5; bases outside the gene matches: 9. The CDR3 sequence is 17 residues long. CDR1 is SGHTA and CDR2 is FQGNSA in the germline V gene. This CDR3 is CASSFPLAGGRLDTQYF. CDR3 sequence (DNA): TGTGCCAGCAGCTTCCCACTAGCGGGGGGTCGGTTAGATACGCAGTATTTT.

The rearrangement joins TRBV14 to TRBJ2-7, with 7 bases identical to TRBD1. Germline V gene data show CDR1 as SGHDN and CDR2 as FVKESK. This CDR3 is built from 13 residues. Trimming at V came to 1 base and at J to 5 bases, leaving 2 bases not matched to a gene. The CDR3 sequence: CASSQATGDEQYF. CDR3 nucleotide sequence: TGTGCCAGCAGCCAAGCCACAGGGGACGAGCAGTACTTC.

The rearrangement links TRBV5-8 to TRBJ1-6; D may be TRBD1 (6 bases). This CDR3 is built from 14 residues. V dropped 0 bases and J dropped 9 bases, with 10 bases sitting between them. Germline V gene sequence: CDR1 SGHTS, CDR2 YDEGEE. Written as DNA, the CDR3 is TGTGCCAGCAGCTTGGTGCCGGGGGCTTCACCCCTCCACTTT. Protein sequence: CASSLVPGASPLHF.

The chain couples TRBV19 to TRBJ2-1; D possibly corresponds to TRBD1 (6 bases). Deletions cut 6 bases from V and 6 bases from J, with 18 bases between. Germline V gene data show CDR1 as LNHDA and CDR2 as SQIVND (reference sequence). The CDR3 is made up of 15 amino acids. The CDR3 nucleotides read TGTGCCAGTAGCATCCGCTCAGGGGATGGCAATGAGCAGTTCTTC. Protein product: CASSIRSGDGNEQFF.

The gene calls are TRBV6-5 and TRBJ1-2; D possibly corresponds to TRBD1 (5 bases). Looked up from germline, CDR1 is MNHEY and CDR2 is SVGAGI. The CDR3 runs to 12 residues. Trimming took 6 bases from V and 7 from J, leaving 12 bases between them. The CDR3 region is CASRPTDSGYTF. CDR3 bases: TGTGCCAGCAGACCGACAGACTCTGGCTACACCTTC.

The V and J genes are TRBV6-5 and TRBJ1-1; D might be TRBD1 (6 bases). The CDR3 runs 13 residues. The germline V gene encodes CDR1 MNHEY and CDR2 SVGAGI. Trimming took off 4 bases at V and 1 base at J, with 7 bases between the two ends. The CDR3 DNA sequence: TGTGCCAGCAGTTTACAGGGGAACACTGAAGCTTTCTTT. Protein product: CASSLQGNTEAFF.